A selection of T cell receptor beta chains follows, all from one sample in a study of blood T cells in healthy people across ages. MiXCR was run by TCRdb on the 5' RACE reads, yielding one entry per CDR3 protein. The sample carries hundreds of thousands of distinct CDR3 sequences, about 27% recorded once. Separately, the same data were catalogued under a study of T cells of mothers and their children.

The material sequenced was blood. The receptor set was obtained from a boy aged 2 to 10 in good health. CDR3s include the opening cysteine and the closing phenylalanine or tryptophan. Fields, in order: J gene, V gene, clone size, D gene, CDR3 DNA, CDR3 protein. The D gene is left open where the match is weak. Clone size is not always given. Where it is, it says once, few, many or a class for expanded clones.

J: TRBJ1-2; V: TRBV4-1; size: .; D: TRBD1; DNA: TGCGCCAGCAGCCATCTTCCGGGACAGGGTAACTATGGCTACACCTTC; CDR3: CASSHLPGQGNYGYTF
J: TRBJ2-3; V: TRBV20-1; size: .; D: TRBD2; DNA: TGCAGTGCTAGAGATTACTTGGGAGCGGGAGTCACAGATACGCAGTATTTT; CDR3: CSARDYLGAGVTDTQYF
J: TRBJ2-2; V: TRBV28; size: few; D: TRBD2; DNA: TGTGCCAGCAGTGGGTCCGTAAGCGGGGGCGTAAACACCGGGGAGCTGTTTTTT; CDR3: CASSGSVSGGVNTGELFF
J: TRBJ2-7; V: TRBV7-2; size: few; D: .; DNA: TGTGCCAGCAGCCCCCGGGGCAGAGCCTACGAGCAGTACTTC; CDR3: CASSPRGRAYEQYF
J: TRBJ2-5; V: TRBV7-2; size: .; D: .; DNA: TGTGCCAGCAGCTTAGTGAGTGGGGGGAGAGCACAGACCCAGTACTTC; CDR3: CASSLVSGGRAQTQYF
J: TRBJ2-1; V: TRBV27; size: .; D: .; DNA: TGTGCCAGCAGTTCCTCGAGGGGGAATGAGCAGTTCTTC; CDR3: CASSSSRGNEQFF
J: TRBJ2-2; V: TRBV12-3/TRBV12-4; size: .; D: .; DNA: TGTGCCAGCAGTCTCGACTGGATCGGGGAGCTGTTTTTT; CDR3: CASSLDWIGELFF
J: TRBJ2-1; V: TRBV4-2; size: few; D: .; DNA: TGTGCCAGCAGCCAAGAGAGTAAGGCGACCCGGATGCTCTTC; CDR3: CASSQESKATRMLF
J: TRBJ2-5; V: TRBV11-2; size: .; D: .; DNA: TGTGCCAGCAGCTTCGGGCCTCCCTGGGTAGAGACCCAGTACTTC; CDR3: CASSFGPPWVETQYF
J: TRBJ1-2; V: TRBV20-1; size: .; D: .; DNA: TGCAGTGCTAGGGGACACTCTGGCTATACCTTC; CDR3: CSARGHSGYTF
J: TRBJ2-7; V: TRBV10-1; size: .; D: .; DNA: TGCGCCAGCAGTGAGGGTGGCTTTGAGTGGCCCCGAGACTACGAGCAGTACTTC; CDR3: CASSEGGFEWPRDYEQYF
J: TRBJ2-1; V: TRBV9; size: .; D: TRBD2; DNA: TGTGCCAGCAGCGTAGCGCCTAGCGGTGCCTACAATGAGCAGTTCTTC; CDR3: CASSVAPSGAYNEQFF
J: TRBJ1-2; V: TRBV9; size: .; D: .; DNA: TGTGCCAGCAGCGTAGACTTCTATGGCTACACCTTC; CDR3: CASSVDFYGYTF
J: TRBJ2-7; V: TRBV10-3; size: .; D: .; DNA: TGTGCCATCAGTGCGGCAGGAGACTACGAGCAGTACTTC; CDR3: CAISAAGDYEQYF
J: TRBJ2-3; V: TRBV3-1; size: .; D: TRBD1; DNA: TGTGCCAGCAGCCGTAGGACAGGGTTGGGCACAGATACGCAGTATTTT; CDR3: CASSRRTGLGTDTQYF
J: TRBJ2-5; V: TRBV3-1; size: .; D: TRBD1; DNA: TGTGCCAGCAGCCCGACCGACAGGGAAGAGACCCAGTACTTC; CDR3: CASSPTDREETQYF
J: TRBJ2-5; V: TRBV6-5; size: .; D: TRBD1; DNA: TGTGCCAGCAGCGCCCTGACAGGGCCCCAAGAGACCCAGTACTTC; CDR3: CASSALTGPQETQYF
J: TRBJ1-2; V: TRBV2; size: .; D: TRBD1; DNA: TGTGCCAGCAGGTTGACAGGGGGCTATCTCTATGGCTACACCTTC; CDR3: CASRLTGGYLYGYTF
J: TRBJ2-5; V: TRBV29-1; size: few; D: .; DNA: TGCAGCGTTGTCAGGGAGGAGACCCAGTACTTC; CDR3: CSVVREETQYF
J: TRBJ2-3; V: TRBV20-1; size: few; D: TRBD2; DNA: TGCAGTGCTAGAGTGGCGGGAGGGCTCGATACGCAGTATTTT; CDR3: CSARVAGGLDTQYF
J: TRBJ2-3; V: TRBV5-1; size: few; D: .; DNA: TGCGCCGGCAGCTTGTTTCAGCGGATGAGCACAGATACGCAGTATTTT; CDR3: CAGSLFQRMSTDTQYF
J: TRBJ2-7; V: TRBV27; size: few; D: TRBD1; DNA: TGTGCCAGCAGCCATACAGGGGGCTTCTCCTACGAGCAGTACTTC; CDR3: CASSHTGGFSYEQYF
J: TRBJ2-3; V: TRBV20-1; size: few; D: .; DNA: TGCAGTGCTAGTATAGGAGGGCCCCGAGATACGCAGTATTTT; CDR3: CSASIGGPRDTQYF
J: TRBJ2-7; V: TRBV7-2; size: .; D: TRBD1; DNA: TGTGCCAGCAGCTTCCCCCCGGGACAGGGTTACGAGCAGTACTTC; CDR3: CASSFPPGQGYEQYF
J: TRBJ2-1; V: TRBV3-1; size: once; D: .; DNA: TGTGCCAGCAGTCCTATGAGCGGAGGCTACACCAATGAGCAGTTCTTC; CDR3: CASSPMSGGYTNEQFF
J: TRBJ2-7; V: TRBV7-9; size: .; D: .; DNA: TGTGCCAGCAGCGGTGTTCTAGAAGTACGAAAGCAGTACTTC; CDR3: CASSGVLEVRKQYF
J: TRBJ2-1; V: TRBV7-9; size: .; D: TRBD2; DNA: TGTGCCAGCAGCCCACGAGACGGGGGGGCGATCAATGAGCAGTTCTTC; CDR3: CASSPRDGGAINEQFF